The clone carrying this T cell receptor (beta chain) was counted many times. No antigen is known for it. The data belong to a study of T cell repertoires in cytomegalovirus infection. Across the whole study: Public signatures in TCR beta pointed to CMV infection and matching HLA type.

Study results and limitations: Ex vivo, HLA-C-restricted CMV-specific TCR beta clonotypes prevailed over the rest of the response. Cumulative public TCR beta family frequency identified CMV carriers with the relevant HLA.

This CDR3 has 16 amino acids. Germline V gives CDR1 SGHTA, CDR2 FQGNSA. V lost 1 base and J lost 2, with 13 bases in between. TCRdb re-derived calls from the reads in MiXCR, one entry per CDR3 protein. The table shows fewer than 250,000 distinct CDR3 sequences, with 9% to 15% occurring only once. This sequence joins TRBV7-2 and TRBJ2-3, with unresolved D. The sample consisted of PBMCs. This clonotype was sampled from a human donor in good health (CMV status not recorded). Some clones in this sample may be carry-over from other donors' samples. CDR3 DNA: TGTGCCAGCAGCTTAGAAAGGCGGACCTACACAGATACGCAGTATTTT. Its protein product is CASSLERRTYTDTQYF.